This is a list of T cell receptor beta chains from one sample in a study of T-cell reconstitution after alpha-beta-depleted transplantation in children. TCRdb used MiXCR to reprocess the PCR reads, holding one entry per CDR3 protein. This repertoire shows a few hundred thousand distinct CDR3 sequences, 9.7% found once; its top ten account for approximately 4.7%. The sample consisted of PBMCs from the stem cell graft donor, taken from the stem cell graft. Receptor source: a human donor who donated a stem cell graft to a child with SCID. Both conserved end residues are part of each CDR3. D genes are given only for firm matches. The size entry is marked missing in some rows and otherwise reads once, few, many or a size class.

TRBJ1-1 TRBV9 few NA CASSTRKDRNTEAFF TGTGCCAGCAGCACCCGAAAAGACAGGAACACTGAAGCTTTCTTT
TRBJ2-7 TRBV5-1 many NA CASSLAADETYEQYF TGCGCCAGCAGCTTGGCGGCAGACGAAACCTACGAGCAGTACTTC
TRBJ2-1 TRBV19 many TRBD1 CASSDQGVGDEQFF TGTGCCAGTAGTGACCAGGGGGTAGGGGATGAGCAGTTCTTC
TRBJ1-4 TRBV7-9 few NA CASSPKGVLANEKLFF TGTGCCAGCAGCCCGAAAGGGGTTCTCGCTAATGAAAAACTGTTTTTT
TRBJ2-3 TRBV12-3/TRBV12-4 many NA CASSLSQDPSADTQYF TGTGCCAGCAGTTTGTCCCAGGACCCCAGCGCAGATACGCAGTATTTT
TRBJ2-2 TRBV20-1 many TRBD2 CNWGGLAGFTGELFF TGCAACTGGGGAGGGCTAGCGGGGTTCACCGGGGAGCTGTTTTTT
TRBJ1-1 TRBV20-1 many NA CSAAGETEAFF TGCAGTGCTGCAGGGGAAACTGAAGCTTTCTTT
TRBJ2-4 TRBV12-3/TRBV12-4 many NA CASSLNVGKTKNIQYF TGTGCCAGCAGTTTAAACGTGGGCAAGACCAAAAACATTCAGTACTTC
TRBJ1-2 TRBV5-1 many NA CASSVYRANYGYTF TGCGCCAGCAGCGTATACAGGGCAAACTATGGCTACACCTTC
TRBJ1-1 TRBV7-2 many NA CASSVSGGLGAEAFF TGTGCCAGCAGCGTCTCCGGGGGGCTTGGGGCTGAAGCTTTCTTT
TRBJ2-3 TRBV13 many TRBD2 CASRPSGANTDTQYF TGTGCCAGCAGACCGAGCGGGGCAAACACAGATACGCAGTATTTT
TRBJ2-5 TRBV7-9 NA NA CAWPRPGEQETQYF TGTGCCTGGCCAAGGCCCGGAGAACAAGAGACCCAGTACTTC
TRBJ2-1 TRBV21-1 many NA CASSKGTGDHNEQFF TGTGCCAGCAGCAAAGGGACAGGGGACCACAATGAGCAGTTCTTC
TRBJ1-2 TRBV6-1 many TRBD1 CASRRGQLLLTNYGYTF TGTGCCAGCAGACGGGGACAGCTCCTACTTACTAACTATGGCTACACCTTC
TRBJ2-3 TRBV24-1 many NA CATSDLPGVGDADTQYF TGTGCCACCAGTGATTTGCCCGGGGTGGGTGATGCAGATACGCAGTATTTT
TRBJ2-7 TRBV20-1 many NA CSASGGWTYEQYF TGCAGTGCTAGCGGCGGGTGGACCTACGAGCAGTACTTC
TRBJ1-4 TRBV2 once NA CASSEGLGVGEKLFF TGTGCCAGCAGTGAAGGTCTTGGGGTGGGTGAAAAACTGTTTTTT
TRBJ2-1 TRBV4-1 many NA CASSQDRVNEQFF TGCGCCAGCAGCCAAGATAGGGTAAATGAGCAGTTCTTC
TRBJ2-5 TRBV6-1 few TRBD2 CASKGLAGGGETQYF TGTGCCAGCAAAGGACTAGCGGGAGGTGGGGAGACCCAGTACTTC
TRBJ2-7 TRBV12-3/TRBV12-4 many NA CASSLTGTVREQYF TGTGCCAGCAGTTTAACCGGCACCGTTCGTGAGCAGTACTTC
TRBJ2-2 TRBV5-4 NA NA CASSLISSGAGELFF TGTGCCAGCAGCTTGATAAGTTCGGGGGCCGGGGAGCTGTTTTTT
TRBJ1-2 TRBV12-3/TRBV12-4 many NA CASSFSGGRGYTF TGTGCCAGCAGTTTTTCGGGGGGCCGCGGCTACACCTTC
TRBJ2-1 TRBV5-5 many TRBD2 CASSIPSGGWDEQFF TGTGCCAGCAGCATCCCTAGCGGGGGGTGGGATGAGCAGTTCTTC
TRBJ2-5 TRBV15 NA TRBD2 CAYSGGAGETQYF TGTGCCTACAGCGGGGGGGCCGGGGAGACCCAGTACTTC
TRBJ2-7 TRBV6-5 many NA CASSWGETYEQYF TGTGCCAGCAGTTGGGGGGAAACCTACGAGCAGTACTTC
TRBJ2-3 TRBV4-1 many TRBD2 CASSQGFGPSGGHGDWQYF TGCGCCAGCAGCCAAGGTTTTGGGCCTAGCGGGGGCCACGGGGATTGGCAGTATTTT
TRBJ2-3 TRBV20-1 many NA CSARKDRFAFTDTQYF TGCAGTGCTAGGAAGGACCGATTCGCATTCACAGATACGCAGTATTTT
TRBJ1-2 TRBV20-1 many TRBD1 CSAPGQGARGYTF TGCAGTGCACCCGGACAGGGGGCGCGGGGCTACACCTTC
TRBJ1-2 TRBV15 many NA CATSGGTRGALWGNGYTF TGTGCCACCAGCGGGGGTACCAGGGGCGCTCTTTGGGGAAATGGCTACACCTTC
TRBJ1-2 TRBV3-1 many NA CASSQEYYGYTF TGTGCCAGCAGCCAAGAGTACTATGGCTACACCTTC
TRBJ2-1 TRBV7-9 NA NA CASSSGSYNEQFF TGTGCCAGCAGCTCTGGTTCCTACAATGAGCAGTTCTTC
TRBJ2-1 TRBV18 many TRBD1 CASSPAPGQGFLTSYNEQFF TGTGCCAGCTCACCAGCCCCGGGACAGGGTTTCCTTACCTCCTACAATGAGCAGTTCTTC
TRBJ2-1 TRBV29-1 many TRBD2 CSVGGSVASGYNEQFF TGCAGCGTTGGTGGGTCGGTGGCTAGCGGGTACAATGAGCAGTTCTTC
TRBJ2-2 TRBV7-2 many TRBD2 CASSPRGAGELFF TGTGCCAGCAGCCCCCGGGGGGCCGGGGAGCTGTTTTTT
TRBJ2-2 TRBV7-9 many NA CASSLVKLPNTGELFF TGTGCCAGCAGCTTGGTGAAGCTCCCGAACACCGGGGAGCTGTTTTTT
TRBJ2-3 TRBV18 many NA CASSPGQESTDTQYF TGTGCCAGCTCACCAGGGCAGGAGAGCACAGATACGCAGTATTTT
TRBJ1-2 TRBV12-3/TRBV12-4 many NA CASSPRKDGYTF TGTGCCAGCAGTCCAAGGAAGGATGGCTACACCTTC
TRBJ2-5 TRBV21-1 many NA CASSKEGGREPPFASETQYF TGTGCCAGCAGCAAAGAGGGTGGCAGGGAACCCCCATTTGCCAGCGAGACCCAGTACTTC
TRBJ2-7 TRBV5-1 few TRBD2 CASSLGPGGGPAWTYEQYF TGCGCCAGCAGCTTGGGACCAGGCGGGGGGCCCGCTTGGACCTACGAGCAGTACTTC
TRBJ2-7 TRBV5-6 many NA CASSLVVTPGWEQYF TGTGCCAGCAGCTTGGTGGTCACTCCTGGATGGGAGCAGTACTTC
TRBJ1-4 TRBV4-1 NA NA CASSLSGGPGTNEKLFF TGCGCCAGCAGCCTATCGGGGGGCCCAGGAACTAATGAAAAACTGTTTTTT
TRBJ2-1 TRBV5-4 many TRBD1 CASTGTGNNEQFF TGTGCCAGCACCGGGACAGGGAACAATGAGCAGTTCTTC
TRBJ1-2 TRBV10-3 many TRBD1 CAITGQGTREYGYTF TGTGCCATCACCGGACAGGGGACGCGGGAGTATGGCTACACCTTC
TRBJ2-1 TRBV20-1 many TRBD1 CSARDRTGRNYNEQFF TGCAGTGCTAGAGATCGGACAGGGCGAAACTACAATGAGCAGTTCTTC
TRBJ1-1 TRBV15 many NA CATSREGAHRGDAFF TGTGCCACCAGCAGAGAGGGCGCTCACCGGGGGGATGCTTTCTTT